The sequence of this T cell receptor beta chain was determined in a study of beta chain features in type 1 diabetes. Overall study: Some 99 million sorted cells were examined across all samples. Notes on the study in general: PCR might favor shorter templates, equally in patients and controls.

This clone was seen ten or more times. What it binds is not known. Sequencing targeted expressed TCRB transcripts, as all isolated RNA had been reverse transcribed. Some clones are missing from TCRdb's copy, which holds only in-frame ones; the method was immunoSEQ multiplex PCR. The table lists a few hundred thousand clones, under 13% of them singletons. This CDR3 has 13 residues. V was pared by 2 bases and J by 8 bases, with 12 bases between. Germline assignment: CDR1 SGHTA and CDR2 FQGNSA. Stem cell-like memory, regulatory, central memory and naive CD4+ cells were sorted via CD45RO/CCR7/CD25/CD127/CD95/CD27. Sort purity for all populations was recorded as exceeding 98%.

The chain is built from TRBV7-2 and TRBJ1-2; no clear D. Sequenced: central memory CD4+ T cells from blood. This clonotype was sampled from a man between 18 and 35 years old in good health. The CDR3 bases are TGTGCCAGCAGCTTAAAGGGTTCCCGCGGCTACACCTTC. Protein product: CASSLKGSRGYTF.